The clone carrying this TCR beta chain was seen repeatedly, ten times or more. This sample is drawn from a study of regulatory T cells in long-lasting Graves disease. Looking at the study overall: Duration of antithyroid drug therapy among newly diagnosed Graves' patients was under 3 months.

Sample time point: newly diagnosed GD, antithyroid drugs for less than 3 months. PBMC-derived RNA was used for the TCR library. Germline trimming cut 6 bases from V and 8 bases from J; bases unmatched to any gene: 6. CDR1 is MDHEN, CDR2 SYDVKM, per germline. The CDR3 consists of 14 residues. Relying on iRepertoire HTBI primers and Arm-PCR of CDR3 regions, the team built TCR beta libraries. TCRdb reanalysed the multiplex PCR reads using MiXCR and keeps one entry per CDR3 protein. The sample carries over 500,000 distinct CDR3 sequences, roughly 15% recorded once. The same sample was also studied in work on T cells in Graves' hyperthyroidism and ophthalmopathy. From that paper: Researchers ran a first-round RT-PCR on the TCR CDR3 using the HTBI primer set. In blood, most of the thyroid clonotypes expanded above 0.001 were also present. A model built on 13 V-J features separated ophthalmopathy from stable hyperthyroidism.

The chain employs TRBV28 and TRBJ1-6; 8 nucleotides agree with TRBD1. The sample consisted of peripheral blood mononuclear cells (PBMCs), taken at new diagnosis, from a patient treated with antithyroid drugs. The receptor comes from a woman aged 25 to 39 with Graves disease. This chain's CDR3 is CASRVQGADSPLHF. CDR3 DNA: TGTGCCAGCAGGGTCCAGGGGGCGGATTCACCCCTCCACTTT.